The 8 T cell receptor beta chains listed next were all sequenced from one sample in a study of CD8+ T cells in alopecia areata. RNA extraction and reverse transcription yielded cDNA as sequencing template. Data came from immunoSEQ multiplex PCR; TCRdb stores just in-frame clones and leaves some out. The table has 180,000 or so clones, approximately 55% seen once. As to treatment: oral pan-JAK inhibitor, 5-10 mg twice daily. The specimen was CD8+ T cells sorted from blood, collected at week 24, from a patient treated with tofacitinib. These receptors were taken from a human donor with alopecia areata.

The V and J genes are TRBV11-2 and TRBJ2-7; 8 nucleotides match TRBD1. The CDR3 length is 12 residues. The V segment lost 6 bases and the J segment 4 bases; nucleotides outside the gene matches: 2. Germline lookup yields CDR1 SGHAT and CDR2 FQNNGV. DNA for the CDR3: TGTGCCAGCAGTTGGGACAGGTACGAGCAGTACTTC. This gives the protein CASSWDRYEQYF.

The gene calls are TRBV27 and TRBJ2-2, with 8 positions matching TRBD2. J was trimmed by 4 bases and V by 8 bases; bases with no gene match: 3. The CDR3 has 13 amino acids. CDR1 is MNHEY and CDR2 is SMNVEV in the germline V gene (reference sequence). CDR3 sequence reads: CASSSGPTGELFF. Here the CDR3 DNA reads TGTGCCAGCTCTAGCGGGCCCACCGGGGAGCTGTTTTTT.

This chain uses TRBV7-2 with TRBJ2-7; D is unclear. Germline-derived CDR1 and CDR2 are SGHTA and FQGNSA. The CDR3 spans 13 residues. Trimming left V 4 bases short and J 4 bases short, with 11 bases between. In DNA, the CDR3 is TGTGCCAGCAGCTCTAATGACGGGTACGAGCAGTACTTC. It encodes CASSSNDGYEQYF. Based on the CDR3 plus reference TRBV7-2 and TRBJ2-7, the full variable domain is GAGVSQSPSNKVTEKGKDVELRCDPISGHTALYWYRQSLGQGLEFLIYFQGNSAPDKSGLPSDRFSAERTGGSVSTLTIQRTQQEDSAVYLCASSSNDGYEQYFGPGTRLTVT.

The chain carries TRBV29-1 and TRBJ2-3; TRBD1 agrees at 8 bases. Germline CDR1 and CDR2: SQVTM and ANQGSEA. The CDR3 totals 13 residues. The V segment lost 4 bases and the J segment 3 bases; nucleotides outside the gene matches: 3. Here the CDR3 reads CSVGNRGTDTQYF. As DNA, the CDR3 is TGCAGCGTTGGGAACAGGGGGACAGATACGCAGTATTTT.

V usage is TRBV29-1 and J usage is TRBJ2-7; a possible D gene is TRBD1 (6 bases). CDR3 length: 16 amino acids. Germline V CDR1 and CDR2: SQVTM, ANQGSEA. The germline V and J ends were trimmed by 5 bases and 1 base, with 21 bases remaining between them. CDR3 sequence (DNA): TGCAGCGTTTGGTTGGATCAAGGACAGTCATCCTACGAGCAGTACTTC. Its protein product is CSVWLDQGQSSYEQYF.

This chain connects TRBV13 to TRBJ2-1; no definite D call. This CDR3 contains 16 residues. V was cut by 4 bases and J by 0 bases, with 13 bases left in between. CDR1 and CDR2 (germline): PRHDT, FYEKMQ (reference sequence). CDR3 bases: TGTGCCAGCAGCTCGGGCGGCGCTAGCTCCTACAATGAGCAGTTCTTC. Translation gives CASSSGGASSYNEQFF.

This clone was seen a handful of times. The CDR3 loop is CASSLDVRNEQFF. The CDR3, as DNA: TGTGCCAGCAGTTTGGATGTACGCAATGAGCAGTTCTTC. The chain joins TRBV28 to TRBJ2-1; no clear D gene. The CDR3 consists of 13 residues. Looked up from germline, CDR1 is MDHEN and CDR2 is SYDVKM. V lost 3 bases and J lost 6, with 9 bases in between.

With respect to this clone: This sample also contains other DNA sequences that code for the same CDR3. This rearrangement joins TRBV30 to TRBJ2-7, with a tentative D call TRBD1 (5 bases). The germline gives CDR1 GTSNPN, CDR2 SVGIG (reference sequence). The CDR3 totals 13 residues. Trimming shortened V by 3 bases and J by 0 bases, and 9 bases separated the two germline ends. The CDR3 DNA is TGTGCCTGGAGCGTAGGGGCCTCCTACGAGCAGTACTTC. Amino acid sequence: CAWSVGASYEQYF.